One and the same sample provided the 31 T cell receptor beta chains below, sequenced in a study of regulatory T cells in long-lasting Graves disease listed by TCRdb under 2021. To prepare the library, multiplex PCR was applied. The instrument was an Illumina HiSeq 4000. To build TCR beta libraries, CDR3 regions were amplified by Arm-PCR using iRepertoire HTBI primers. TCRdb applied fastp at Q25 and MiXCR to the public reads, then kept only in-frame beta chains. Here each entry gathers all rows of one CDR3 protein and keeps the most common genes and DNA. Recorded for this sample are 600,000 to 650,000 distinct CDR3 sequences; about 16% of them occurred a single time. Under 20% of the sample is held by the ten biggest clonotypes. The time point label, read with the paper, signifies: newly diagnosed GD, antithyroid drugs for less than 3 months. RNA was extracted from PBMCs in TRIzol for both TCR sequencing and RNA sequencing.

These same records also appear under a second study, on T cells in Graves' hyperthyroidism and ophthalmopathy.

The sample in question was peripheral blood mononuclear cells (PBMCs), obtained at new diagnosis, from a patient treated with antithyroid drugs. The receptor set was obtained from a woman aged 25-40 years with Graves disease. Donor details come from another sample of the same person, matched by shared clones.

This clonotype was counted between two and nine times. The V call is TRBV12-3 or TRBV12-4, the J call TRBJ2-5, with D perhaps matching TRBD1 (6 bases). Between the trimmed V and J ends, which lost 3 bases and 5 bases, there was a span of 13 bases. The CDR3 extends over 14 amino acids. CDR3 sequence: CASSFMGAGETQYF. The CDR3 nucleotides read TGTGCCAGCAGTTTTATGGGGGCTGGGGAGACCCAGTACTTC.

The rearrangement uses TRBV27 and TRBJ2-2; no definite D call. The CDR3 consists of 15 residues. Germline CDR1 and CDR2: MNHEY and SMNVEV (reference sequence). V was pared by 7 bases and J by 0 bases, with 12 bases between. DNA of the CDR3: TGTGCCAGCATGGACCTCCCGCCGAACACCGGGGAGCTGTTTTTT. Residues: CASMDLPPNTGELFF.

This clonotype showed up many times. The chain joins TRBV3-1 to TRBJ1-4; D is ambiguous. The V end lost 1 base, the J end lost 4 bases, and 7 bases lay between the germline ends. This CDR3 has 14 amino acids. The germline V gene encodes CDR1 LGHDT and CDR2 YNNKEL (reference sequence). CDR3 coding DNA: TGTGCCAGCAGCCAAGCTTCCGTTAATGAAAAACTGTTTTTT. It is translated as CASSQASVNEKLFF. Supplemented by reference TRBV3-1 and TRBJ1-4, the full variable domain reads DTAVSQTPKYLVTQMGNDKSIKCEQNLGHDTMYWYKQDSKKFLKIMFSYNNKELIINETVPNRFSPKSPDKAHLNLHINSLELGDSAVYFCASSQASVNEKLFFGSGTQLSVL.

The chain is built from TRBV7-9 and TRBJ1-2; possible D gene TRBD1, 6 bases. Deletions cut 5 bases from V and 4 bases from J, with 11 bases between. Germline values: CDR1 SEHNR, CDR2 FQNEAQ (reference sequence). The CDR3 sequence is 13 residues long. CDR3 loop: CASSKTGAYGYTF. The DNA for the CDR3 is TGTGCCAGCAGCAAGACAGGAGCCTATGGCTACACCTTC.

This clonotype was counted at least ten times. The J gene is TRBJ1-1, the V gene TRBV29-1; D is unclear. Germline lookup yields CDR1 SQVTM and CDR2 ANQGSEA. V was cut by 7 bases and J by 5 bases, with 11 bases left in between. This CDR3 is built from 11 residues. CDR3 sequence reads: CSAVTLTEAFF. CDR3 in DNA: TGCAGCGCGGTCACGCTTACTGAAGCTTTCTTT.

This clonotype was seen more than once but under ten times. The rearrangement joins TRBV3-1 to TRBJ2-5, with D perhaps being TRBD1 or TRBD2 (5 bases each). The CDR3 extends over 14 amino acids. Trimming removed 1 base at V and 1 base at J, with 7 bases between. Germline CDR1 is LGHDT and CDR2 is YNNKEL (reference sequence). CDR3 DNA: TGTGCCAGCAGCCAAGCGGGGCTCCAAGAGACCCAGTACTTC. Amino acid sequence: CASSQAGLQETQYF.

This clonotype showed up many times. V is TRBV11-3 and J is TRBJ1-1; D unresolved. The CDR3 has 13 residues. Trimming shortened V by 3 bases and J by 1 base, and 6 bases separated the two germline ends. The germline V gene encodes CDR1 SGHNT and CDR2 YENEEA. This CDR3 reads CASSFTSNTEAFF. The CDR3 region has the DNA TGTGCCAGCAGCTTTACCTCGAACACTGAAGCTTTCTTT.

In its sample, this clonotype was seen many times. The chain carries TRBV30 and TRBJ1-3, with a tentative D call TRBD1 (5 bases). From germline, CDR1 is GTSNPN and CDR2 SVGIG (reference sequence). CDR3 length: 12 amino acids. The V gene lost 0 bases and the J gene lost 8 bases, with 8 bases spanning the gap. In DNA, the CDR3 is TGTGCCTGGAGTGTAAAGGGGTACACCATATATTTT. Residues: CAWSVKGYTIYF.

Only a few counts were recorded for this clonotype. The J gene is TRBJ2-7, the V gene TRBV30; D may be TRBD2 (5 bases). The CDR3 is 18 residues long. Trimming took 3 bases from V and 0 from J, leaving 24 bases between them. Germline V lookup: CDR1 GTSNPN, CDR2 SVGIG (reference sequence). CDR3 DNA: TGTGCCTGGAGCCCCTATCGCCCCTGGGGAGATAGCTCCTACGAGCAGTACTTC. Protein product: CAWSPYRPWGDSSYEQYF.

This clonotype appeared many times. The chain links TRBV7-2 to TRBJ1-1, with a possible D match to TRBD1 (5 bases). This CDR3 has 14 amino acids. Trimming cost V 5 bases and J 7 bases, with 17 bases left between them. CDR1 is SGHTA, CDR2 FQGNSA, per germline. Here the CDR3 reads CASSPQGGNYEAFF. In DNA, the CDR3 is TGTGCCAGCAGCCCGCAGGGTGGAAATTATGAAGCTTTCTTT.

The chain couples TRBV19 to TRBJ2-5, with D unresolved. The CDR3 contains 13 residues. Trimming left V 3 bases short and J 2 bases short, with 7 bases between. Germline values: CDR1 LNHDA, CDR2 SQIVND (reference sequence). The CDR3 sequence: CASSMYRQETQYF. In DNA, the CDR3 is TGTGCCAGTAGTATGTACAGACAAGAGACCCAGTACTTC.

In this sample, this clonotype turned up many times. The chain carries TRBV28 and TRBJ2-3, with 9 nucleotides matching TRBD1. The CDR3 consists of 15 residues. Germline-derived CDR1 and CDR2 are MDHEN and SYDVKM. V dropped 6 bases and J dropped 3; count of bases not matched to a gene: 7. CDR3 sequence: CASRTPGTGTDTQYF. As DNA, the CDR3 is TGTGCCAGCAGAACACCCGGGACAGGGACAGATACGCAGTATTTT.

CDR3 sequence (DNA): TGTGCCAGCAGCCCCAGCCAGGGAGGTGGCTACACCTTC. Amino acids: CASSPSQGGGYTF. The chain joins TRBV3-1 to TRBJ1-2; perhaps TRBD1 as D (5 bases). V shed 4 bases and J shed 7 bases, with 13 bases lying between them. CDR3 length: 13 amino acids. Germline V gives CDR1 LGHDT, CDR2 YNNKEL (reference sequence). Combining the CDR3 with reference TRBV3-1 and TRBJ1-2 gives the whole variable domain DTAVSQTPKYLVTQMGNDKSIKCEQNLGHDTMYWYKQDSKKFLKIMFSYNNKELIINETVPNRFSPKSPDKAHLNLHINSLELGDSAVYFCASSPSQGGGYTFGSGTRLTVV.

The rearrangement uses TRBV6-2 or TRBV6-3 and TRBJ2-2; a possible D gene is TRBD2 (5 bases). In germline, CDR1 is MNHEY, CDR2 SVGEGT. Trimming left V 3 bases short and J 0 bases short, with 8 bases between. This CDR3 has 15 residues. As DNA, the CDR3 is TGTGCCAGCAGTTATTCGACTACGAACACCGGGGAGCTGTTTTTT. Translated, it gives CASSYSTTNTGELFF.

This clonotype was counted many times. The J gene is TRBJ2-5, the V gene TRBV2; 13 bases map to TRBD2. The V gene's germline CDR1 is SNHLY and CDR2 FYNNEI. The CDR3 has 15 amino acids. The V gene end was trimmed by 6 bases and the J gene end by 4 bases; junction bases not matched to a gene: 5. The CDR3 bases are TGTGCCAGCAGCGGACTAGCGGGAGTTGGAGAGACCCAGTACTTC. This sequence encodes CASSGLAGVGETQYF.

Only a few counts were recorded for this clonotype. The chain carries TRBV11-2 and TRBJ2-5, with a possible D match to TRBD1 (8 bases). Germline CDR1 is SGHAT and CDR2 is FQNNGV. The germline V and J ends were trimmed by 3 bases and 4 bases, with 15 bases remaining between them. CDR3 size: 15 residues. Here the CDR3 DNA reads TGTGCCAGCAGCTTGGTTACAGGGGGGGTAGAGACCCAGTACTTC. This encodes CASSLVTGGVETQYF.

This chain joins TRBV19 and TRBJ2-3; 7 nucleotides line up with TRBD1. The germline V gene has CDR1 LNHDA and CDR2 SQIVND (reference sequence). The CDR3 has 17 residues. V was clipped by 10 bases and J by 1 base; unmatched bases: 17. CDR3 sequence reads: CATKTGTTLRGTDTQYF. The CDR3 nucleotides are TGTGCCACTAAGACAGGGACGACTTTAAGAGGCACAGATACGCAGTATTTT.

The V gene is TRBV6-2 or TRBV6-3, the J gene TRBJ2-6; the D is unclear. The V end lost 6 bases, the J end lost 4 bases, and 10 bases lay between the germline ends. This CDR3 is 14 amino acids long. Germline lookup yields CDR1 MNHEY and CDR2 SVGEGT. CDR3 region: CASRLLGGANVLTF. The DNA for the CDR3 is TGTGCCAGCAGACTGCTTGGAGGGGCCAACGTCCTGACTTTC.

This clonotype was recorded at least ten times. The chain employs TRBV28 and TRBJ1-2; 8 positions match TRBD1. Germline values: CDR1 MDHEN, CDR2 SYDVKM. V lost 5 bases to trimming and J lost 3 bases; unmatched junction nucleotides: 2. This CDR3 spans 13 amino acids. The CDR3 sequence is CASSTGGHYGYTF. DNA for the CDR3: TGTGCCAGCAGTACAGGGGGACACTATGGCTACACCTTC.

In its sample, this clonotype was seen many times. CDR3 sequence (DNA): TGCGCCAGCAGTGAGTCGCGGGCGGGAGGGCAGAATGAGCAGTTCTTC. The encoded protein is CASSESRAGGQNEQFF. The chain couples TRBV10-2 to TRBJ2-1, with 9 nucleotides matching TRBD2. Germline lookup yields CDR1 WSHSY and CDR2 SAAADI. The CDR3 totals 16 residues. The V and J ends lost 0 bases and 7 bases, in that order; junction bases with no gene match: 7.

This sequence joins TRBV4-1 and TRBJ2-7; no clear D. The CDR3 runs 13 residues. Germline V gene sequence: CDR1 MGHRA, CDR2 YSYEKL. V was clipped by 4 bases and J by 5 bases, with 12 bases between them. The CDR3 region has the DNA TGCGCCAGCAGCCTGCACGTTCTGGACGAGCAGTACTTC. Residues: CASSLHVLDEQYF.

This clonotype was detected only a few times. The J gene is TRBJ1-2, the V gene TRBV10-2; TRBD1 is a possible D gene (6 bases). In germline, CDR1 is WSHSY, CDR2 SAAADI. CDR3 size: 15 residues. V lost 6 bases, J lost 7 bases, and 21 bases lay in between. The CDR3 spells CASRLIQDSRGGYTF. As DNA, the CDR3 is TGCGCCAGCAGGTTGATCCAGGACAGCCGCGGTGGCTACACCTTC.

This clonotype has a handful of counts. The chain is built from TRBV13 and TRBJ1-6; a weak D match, TRBD1 (6 bases). With 5 bases removed from V and 9 bases from J, the gap between germline ends came to 14 bases. The germline gives CDR1 PRHDT, CDR2 FYEKMQ (reference sequence). This CDR3 is 14 amino acids long. The CDR3 region is CASSAQGGSSPLHF. The CDR3 DNA sequence: TGTGCCAGCAGCGCACAGGGCGGCAGTTCACCCCTCCACTTT.

Note on this clonotype: A much larger clonotype is one base distant, so this may be a read error. The chain recombines TRBV7-2 with TRBJ2-7, with D perhaps assigned TRBD1 or TRBD2 (5 bases each). The CDR3 length is 14 residues. Looked up from germline, CDR1 is SGHTA and CDR2 is FQGNSA. The CDR3 loop reads CASSLGGSGNERYF. DNA for the CDR3: TGTGCCAGCAGCTTAGGGGGGAGCGGTAACGAGCGGTACTTC.

This clonotype was seen repeatedly, ten times or more. V and J are TRBV7-8 and TRBJ2-7; 7 bases map to TRBD2. The germline V gene has CDR1 SGHVS and CDR2 FQNEAQ. Germline trimming cut 5 bases from V and 1 base from J; bases unmatched to any gene: 8. There are 15 residues in the CDR3. The CDR3 sequence: CASSPTRGDSYEQYF. CDR3 DNA sequence: TGTGCCAGCAGCCCAACCCGGGGGGATTCCTACGAGCAGTACTTC.

The genes are TRBV27 and TRBJ1-6; 7 nucleotides agree with TRBD1. V lost 5 bases to trimming and J lost 3 bases; unmatched junction nucleotides: 1. The germline gives CDR1 MNHEY, CDR2 SMNVEV (reference sequence). The CDR3 consists of 14 residues. In nucleotides, the CDR3 is TGTGCCAGCAGTACAGGGGTCTATAATTCACCCCTCCACTTT. Translated, it gives CASSTGVYNSPLHF.

This clonotype occurred many times. The rearrangement links TRBV10-3 to TRBJ1-2, with D perhaps matching TRBD1 (6 bases). The CDR3 length is 14 residues. The V and J ends lost 2 bases and 4 bases respectively, with 11 bases between them. The V gene's germline CDR1 is ENHRY and CDR2 SYGVKD. CDR3 amino acids: CAISERTDSYGYTF. The CDR3 bases are TGTGCCATCAGTGAGCGGACAGACAGCTATGGCTACACCTTC.

This clonotype was observed many times. This sequence joins TRBV9 and TRBJ2-7, with 11 bases identical to TRBD2. The CDR3 contains 16 residues. The J segment lost 0 bases and the V segment lost 7 bases, leaving 9 bases of the junction unmatched. CDR1 SGDLS and CDR2 YYNGEE come from the germline V gene. The CDR3 spells CASGPTSGTSSYEQYF. CDR3 nucleotide sequence: TGTGCCAGCGGCCCGACTAGCGGGACGAGCTCCTACGAGCAGTACTTC.

Many counts were recorded for this clonotype. This rearrangement joins TRBV28 to TRBJ2-7, with unresolved D. The germline CDR1 and CDR2 sequences are MDHEN and SYDVKM. The germline V and J ends were trimmed by 6 bases and 4 bases, with 19 bases remaining between them. There are 15 residues in the CDR3. The CDR3 protein is CASSSQPQSRYEQYF. CDR3 DNA: TGTGCCAGCAGCTCCCAGCCTCAGAGTCGGTACGAGCAGTACTTC.

This clonotype was recorded a few times. The chain uses TRBV6-1 and TRBJ1-2, with D perhaps TRBD1 (5 bases). V was trimmed by 6 bases and J by 3 bases, leaving 14 bases between them. CDR1 is MNHNS, CDR2 SASEGT, per germline. The CDR3 sequence is 14 residues long. In DNA, the CDR3 is TGTGCCAGCAGCCAGGGAGACTGGGACTATGGCTACACCTTC. Encoded protein: CASSQGDWDYGYTF.

This clonotype has at least ten counts. The chain carries TRBV28 and TRBJ1-5, with no clear D. V shed 9 bases and J shed 6 bases, with 15 bases lying between them. Germline-derived CDR1 and CDR2 are MDHEN and SYDVKM. The CDR3 contains 13 residues. DNA for the CDR3: TGTGCCAGTGGGAGCCCGATACTTCAGCCCCAGCATTTT. As protein: CASGSPILQPQHF.